One T cell receptor beta chain is described in this entry. Its antigen is as yet unknown. These data belong to a study of fetal regulatory T cell absence and autoimmunity. Whole-study results and caveats: Antigen-driven pancreatic autoimmunity before birth in IPEX was inferred from oligoclonal enrichment. Some top pancreas TCR clones were over 85-fold enriched versus cord blood. Pancreas and cord blood did not differ much in TRB family usage.

Sequencing was at survey level. Libraries were prepared by immunoSEQ multiplex PCR; TCRdb keeps only in-frame clonotypes and omits some of them. The data hold approximately 94,000 clones, with approximately 75% observed a single time. The CDR3 totals 15 residues. Per germline, CDR1 WNHNN and CDR2 SYGVQD (reference sequence). The TCR sequence derives from a male donor with IPEX syndrome. The sample comprised pancreas tissue. The V call is TRBV10-1, the J call TRBJ2-4; tentative D call: TRBD2 (7 bases). The CDR3 is CVQQKGGGDKNIQYF. The CDR3 DNA is TGCGTTCAACAGAAGGGGGGAGGGGACAAAAACATTCAGTACTTC.